The 5 T cell receptor beta chains below come from one sample, sequenced in a study of Ad26.COV2.S vaccination and SARS-CoV-2 variants. Profiled with immunoSEQ multiplex PCR; TCRdb holds only in-frame clones, not every one. The table lists around 300,000 clones, 90% of them singletons. Sample treatment: approximately 18 received Ad26.COV2.S at low or high dose, single or two shots; several received placebo; per-sample allocation not given. Sampling occurred on day 63 after the first vaccine or placebo injection. This sample comprised peripheral blood, obtained in a trial of Ad26.COV2.S vaccine versus placebo. The origin of the receptors is a person aged 18-60 years who received the Ad26.COV2.S COVID-19 vaccine or a placebo.

The rearrangement joins TRBV28 to TRBJ1-1; tentative D call: TRBD1 (5 bases). In germline, CDR1 is MDHEN, CDR2 SYDVKM. The V and J ends lost 8 bases and 4 bases respectively, with 20 bases between them. The CDR3 consists of 15 residues. For the CDR3, the DNA is TGTGCCAGCCTAAATTGGGTAGGGGTGATCACTGAAGCTTTCTTT. It yields the protein CASLNWVGVITEAFF.

The CDR3 is CASKGRVFTGELFF. CDR3 DNA sequence: TGTGCCAGCAAGGGGCGAGTTTTCACCGGGGAGCTGTTTTTT. This chain joins TRBV21-1 and TRBJ2-2; no DNA check was done on the table's D call, TRBD1. TRBV21-1 is noted as a pseudogene. This CDR3 is 14 amino acids long.

The DNA for the CDR3 is TGTGCTAGTGGTTTTACAGGGTTAGGGGGCTACACCTTC. It translates to CASGFTGLGGYTF. The chain uses TRBV12-5 and TRBJ1-2, with a tentative D call TRBD1 (6 bases). The CDR3 has 13 amino acids. Germline V gene lookup returns CDR1 LGHNT and CDR2 FRNRAP. The V end was cut by 3 bases, the J end by 8 bases, with 13 bases between.

CDR3 region: CASRKDSANYGYTF. CDR3 nucleotide sequence: TGTGCCAGCAGGAAGGACAGCGCTAACTATGGCTACACCTTC. V and J are TRBV2 and TRBJ1-2; possibly TRBD1 for D (6 bases). V was clipped by 6 bases and J by 0 bases, with 11 bases between them. CDR3 length equals 14 residues. Germline values: CDR1 SNHLY, CDR2 FYNNEI. The entire variable domain, with the rest obtained from reference TRBV2 and TRBJ1-2, is as follows: EPEVTQTPSHQVTQMGQEVILRCVPISNHLYFYWYRQILGQKVEFLVSFYNNEISEKSEIFDDQFSVERPDGSNFTLKIRSTKLEDSAMYFCASRKDSANYGYTFGSGTRLTVV.

The chain carries TRBV5-5 and TRBJ1-2, with D possibly matching TRBD1 (5 bases). The CDR3 loop spans 15 amino acids. V gave up 2 bases and J gave up 7 bases, with 18 bases separating them. CDR1 is SGHKS, CDR2 YYEKEE, per germline (reference sequence). CDR3 DNA sequence: TGTGCCAGCAGCTTTCAGGCCAGGGAATCAGGTGGCTACACCTTC. This encodes CASSFQARESGGYTF.